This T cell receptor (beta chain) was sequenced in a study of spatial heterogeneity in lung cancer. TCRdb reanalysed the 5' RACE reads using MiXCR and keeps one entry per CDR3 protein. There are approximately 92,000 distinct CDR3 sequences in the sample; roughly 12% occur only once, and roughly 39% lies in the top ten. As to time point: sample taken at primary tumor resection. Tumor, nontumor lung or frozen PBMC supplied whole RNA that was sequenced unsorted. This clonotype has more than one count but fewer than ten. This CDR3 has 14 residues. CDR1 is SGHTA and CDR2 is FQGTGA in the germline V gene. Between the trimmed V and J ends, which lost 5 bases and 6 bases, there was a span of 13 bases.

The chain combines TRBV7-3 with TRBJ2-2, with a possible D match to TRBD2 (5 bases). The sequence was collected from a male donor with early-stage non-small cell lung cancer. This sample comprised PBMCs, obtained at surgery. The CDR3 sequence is CASSRNGEPGELFF. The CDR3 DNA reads TGTGCCAGCAGCCGAAATGGGGAGCCCGGGGAGCTGTTTTTT.